The present T cell receptor (beta chain) was sequenced within a study of blood T cell repertoires in COVID-19. Across the study: T cells, B-cell-depleted T cells, or PBMCs provided the cDNA or gDNA that served as material.

Clones were read by immunoSEQ multiplex PCR, and TCRdb kept only the in-frame ones, dropping some. The sample holds 280,000 or so clones, around 85% seen once. Enrollees, about 18 to 90 years old, lived in 24 US areas. Clinical history reported by participants formed the basis on which cohorts were assigned. All recovered Cohort 3 donors got two negative PCRs, got clearance, or saw symptom resolution. In germline, CDR1 is GTSNPN, CDR2 SVGIG (reference sequence). The CDR3 consists of 12 residues. V was cut by 0 bases and J by 9 bases, with 9 bases left in between. Sample: PBMCs or T cells enriched from blood (not recorded which). The sequence was collected from a woman in her forties who had recovered from COVID-19. The gene calls are TRBV30 and TRBJ1-5; weak D call: TRBD1 (6 bases). The CDR3 DNA sequence: TGTGCCTGGAGTGTAGGGGGTTTGCCCCAGCATTTT. Protein sequence: CAWSVGGLPQHF.